This T cell receptor beta chain emerged from a study of cytomegalovirus exposure and HLA in healthy donors. Whole-study context: Of all 400 or so donors who were genotyped, roughly 85% belonged to the Caucasian-associated ancestry cluster. Study-level results: In a later analysis, a genetic analysis reported fewer productive-TCR N-insertions in an Asian-associated ancestry cluster than the cohort average. Most TCR beta V segments were productive about 90% or about 30% of the time in an earlier analysis.

The CDR3 spans 17 residues. Germline CDR1 is MNHEY and CDR2 is SMNVEV (reference sequence). Trimming at V came to 5 bases and at J to 5 bases, leaving 14 bases not matched to a gene. Among the donors, all were healthy bone marrow donors. Researchers ran the PCR with 60 Vbeta and 13 Jbeta primers. Method: immunoSEQ multiplex PCR; TCRdb's copy keeps in-frame clones and lacks some. This table has roughly 100,000 clones, roughly three quarters appearing once. Concerning this clone itself: Its target is not known.

The receptor was derived from a male donor in good health and CMV-seropositive. Material: PBMCs. The genes are TRBV27 and TRBJ2-4, with 8 bases lining up with TRBD2. This CDR3 reads CASSRYGGGRTQNIQYF. The CDR3, as DNA: TGTGCCAGCAGTCGCTACGGGGGGGGGCGAACCCAAAACATTCAGTACTTC.